This T cell receptor (beta chain) is drawn from a study of OX40 agonist ivuxolimab in advanced cancers. The CDR3 sequence is 13 residues long. Per the germline V gene, CDR1 is WNHNN and CDR2 is SYGVQD (reference sequence). With V trimmed by 3 bases and J by 15 bases, 10 bases remained unmatched. Produced via immunoSEQ multiplex PCR; TCRdb's table is partial and in-frame only. The sample gives about 81,000 clones, 85% to 95% of which show up once; around 15% is in the top ten. The chain carries TRBV10-1 and TRBJ2-1; 8 bases line up with TRBD1. Specimen: CD4+ or CD8+ T cells sorted from blood, collected in a trial of the OX40 agonist ivuxolimab. This TCR was recovered from an adult with an advanced solid tumor such as melanoma, head and neck, liver or kidney cancer. DNA for the CDR3: TGCGCCAGCAGTGAAATCGACAGGACAGGGTTGTTCTTC. It specifies CASSEIDRTGLFF.